Included here is one T cell receptor (beta chain) sequence, with context. The antigen is not known. This CDR3 has 13 residues. Germline values: CDR1 SGDLS, CDR2 YYNGEE. Trimming at V came to 4 bases and at J to 8 bases, leaving 5 bases not matched to a gene. Only in-frame clones appear in the TCRdb table, and some are missing; sequencing was by immunoSEQ multiplex PCR. The sample records about 58,000 clones, more than 70% being singletons. This entry is derived from a study of OX40 agonist ivuxolimab in advanced cancers. Turning to the study itself: Every 2 weeks, patients got intravenous ivuxolimab at one of six dose levels (0.01-10 mg/kg). Study-level results: Expanded clones tended on average to be more numerous among CD8+ T cells than CD4+.

The receptor was derived from an adult with an advanced solid tumor such as melanoma, head and neck, liver or kidney cancer. The chain has TRBV9 and TRBJ1-1, with 10 bases that match TRBD1. Here the sequenced sample was CD4+ or CD8+ T cells sorted from blood, taken in a trial of the OX40 agonist ivuxolimab. DNA of the CDR3: TGTGCCAGCAGCCGACAGGGGGCGGAGGAAGCTTTCTTT. Translated: CASSRQGAEEAFF.